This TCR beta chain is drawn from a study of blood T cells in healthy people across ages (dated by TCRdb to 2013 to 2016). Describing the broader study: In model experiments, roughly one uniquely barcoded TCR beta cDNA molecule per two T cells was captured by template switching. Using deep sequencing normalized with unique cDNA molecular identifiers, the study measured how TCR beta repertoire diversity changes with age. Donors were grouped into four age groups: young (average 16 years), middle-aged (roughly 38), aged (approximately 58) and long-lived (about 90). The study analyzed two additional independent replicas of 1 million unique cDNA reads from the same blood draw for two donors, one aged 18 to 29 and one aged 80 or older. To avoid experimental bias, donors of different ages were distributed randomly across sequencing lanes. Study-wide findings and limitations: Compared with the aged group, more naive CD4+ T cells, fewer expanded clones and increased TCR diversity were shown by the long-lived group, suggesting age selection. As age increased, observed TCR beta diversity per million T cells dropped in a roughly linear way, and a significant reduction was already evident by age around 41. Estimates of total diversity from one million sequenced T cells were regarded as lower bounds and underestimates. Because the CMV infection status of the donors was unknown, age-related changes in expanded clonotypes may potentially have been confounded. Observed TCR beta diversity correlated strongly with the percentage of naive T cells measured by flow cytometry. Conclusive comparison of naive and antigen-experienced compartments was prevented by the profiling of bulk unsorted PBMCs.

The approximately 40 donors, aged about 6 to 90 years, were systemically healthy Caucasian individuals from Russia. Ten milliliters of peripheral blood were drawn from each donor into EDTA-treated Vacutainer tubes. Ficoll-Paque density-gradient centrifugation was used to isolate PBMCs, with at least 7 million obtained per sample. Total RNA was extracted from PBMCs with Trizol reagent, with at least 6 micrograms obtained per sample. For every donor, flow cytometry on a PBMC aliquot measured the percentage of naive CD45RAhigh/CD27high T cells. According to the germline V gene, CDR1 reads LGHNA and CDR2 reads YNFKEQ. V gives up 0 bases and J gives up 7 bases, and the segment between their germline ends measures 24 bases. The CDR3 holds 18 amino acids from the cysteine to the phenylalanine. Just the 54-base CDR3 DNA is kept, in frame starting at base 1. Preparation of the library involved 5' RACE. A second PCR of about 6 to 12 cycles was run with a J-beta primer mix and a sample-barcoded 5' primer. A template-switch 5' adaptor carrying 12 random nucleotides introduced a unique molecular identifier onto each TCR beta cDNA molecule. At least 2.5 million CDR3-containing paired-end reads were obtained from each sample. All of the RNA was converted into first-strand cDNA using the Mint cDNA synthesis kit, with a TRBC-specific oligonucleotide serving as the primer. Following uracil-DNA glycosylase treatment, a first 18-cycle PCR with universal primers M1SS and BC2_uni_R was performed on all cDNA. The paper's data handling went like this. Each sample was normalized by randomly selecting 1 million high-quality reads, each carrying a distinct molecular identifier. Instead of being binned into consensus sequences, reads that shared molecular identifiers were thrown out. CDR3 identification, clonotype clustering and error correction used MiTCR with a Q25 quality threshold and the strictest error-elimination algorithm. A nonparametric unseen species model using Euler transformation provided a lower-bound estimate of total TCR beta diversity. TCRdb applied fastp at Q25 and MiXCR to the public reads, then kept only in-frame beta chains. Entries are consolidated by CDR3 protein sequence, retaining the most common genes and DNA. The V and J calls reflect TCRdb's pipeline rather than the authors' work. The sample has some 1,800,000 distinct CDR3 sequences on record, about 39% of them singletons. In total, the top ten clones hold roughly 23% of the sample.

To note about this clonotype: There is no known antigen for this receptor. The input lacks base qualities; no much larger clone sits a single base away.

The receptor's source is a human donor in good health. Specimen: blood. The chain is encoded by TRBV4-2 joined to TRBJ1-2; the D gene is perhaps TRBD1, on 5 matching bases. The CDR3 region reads CASSQDDLRDGHEAGYTF. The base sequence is TGTGCCAGCAGCCAAGACGATCTCCGGGACGGTCATGAAGCTGGCTACACCTTC.